This T cell receptor (beta chain) was identified during a study of T cell responses to AZD1222 COVID-19 vaccine. Findings and limits, study-wide: Baseline seropositives among AZD1222 recipients totaled only 5 to 7.

As concerns this clone: Its matching antigen is unknown.

Profiled with immunoSEQ multiplex PCR; TCRdb holds only in-frame clones, not every one. In the table there are over 45,000 clones, roughly 90% of which are singletons. Germline CDR1 reads SGHDN; CDR2 reads FVKESK. The CDR3 extends over 11 amino acids. The V end was cut by 1 base, the J end by 7 bases, with 5 bases between. The sequence came from an adult who received the AZD1222 COVID-19 vaccine. The V and J genes are TRBV14 and TRBJ2-7; D is ambiguous. The sequences come from peripheral blood, collected 28 days after the second AZD1222 dose. The CDR3 loop reads CASSQVGEQYF. The CDR3 region has the DNA TGTGCCAGCAGCCAAGTGGGGGAGCAGTACTTC.